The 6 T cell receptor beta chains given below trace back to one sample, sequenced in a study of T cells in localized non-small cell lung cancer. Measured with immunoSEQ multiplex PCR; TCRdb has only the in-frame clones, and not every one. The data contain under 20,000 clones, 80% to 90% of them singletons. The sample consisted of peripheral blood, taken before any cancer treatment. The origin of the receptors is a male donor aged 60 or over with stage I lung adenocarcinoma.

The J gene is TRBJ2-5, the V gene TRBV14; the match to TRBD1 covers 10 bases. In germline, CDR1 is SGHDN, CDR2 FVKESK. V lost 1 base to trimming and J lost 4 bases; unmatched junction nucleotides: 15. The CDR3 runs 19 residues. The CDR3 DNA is TGTGCCAGCAGCCAAGCCGGGACAGGGGCCTTATGGGGAGGAGAGACCCAGTACTTC. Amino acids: CASSQAGTGALWGGETQYF.

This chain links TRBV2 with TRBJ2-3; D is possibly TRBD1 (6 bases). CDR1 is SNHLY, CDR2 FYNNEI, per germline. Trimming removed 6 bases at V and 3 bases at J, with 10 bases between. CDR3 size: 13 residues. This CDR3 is CASSNRDTDTQYF. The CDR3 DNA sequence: TGTGCCAGCAGCAACAGGGATACAGATACGCAGTATTTT.

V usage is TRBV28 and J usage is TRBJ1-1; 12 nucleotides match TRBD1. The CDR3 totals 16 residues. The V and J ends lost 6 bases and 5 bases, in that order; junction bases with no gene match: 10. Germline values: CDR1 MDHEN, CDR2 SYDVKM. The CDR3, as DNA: TGTGCCAGCAGATCCGGGACAGGGGGCATGGGGACTGAAGCTTTCTTT. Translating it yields CASRSGTGGMGTEAFF.

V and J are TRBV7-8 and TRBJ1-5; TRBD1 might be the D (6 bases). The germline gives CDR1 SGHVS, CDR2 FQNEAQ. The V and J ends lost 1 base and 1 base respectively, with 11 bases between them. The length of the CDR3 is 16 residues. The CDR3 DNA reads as TGTGCCAGCAGCTTAGATACAGGGACAAGCAATCAGCCCCAGCATTTT. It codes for CASSLDTGTSNQPQHF.

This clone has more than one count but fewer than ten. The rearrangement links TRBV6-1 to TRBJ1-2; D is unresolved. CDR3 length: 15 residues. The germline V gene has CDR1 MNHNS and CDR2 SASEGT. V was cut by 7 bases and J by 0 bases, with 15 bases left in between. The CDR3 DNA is TGTGCCAGCATTAAGGAGCCCTTGACTAACTATGGCTACACCTTC. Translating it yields CASIKEPLTNYGYTF.

The CDR3 DNA reads as TGTGCCAGCAGCCGCCTAGGGATCTCCTACGAGCAGTACTTC. This gives the protein CASSRLGISYEQYF. The chain employs TRBV14 and TRBJ2-7; no clear D. Deletions cut 4 bases from V and 0 bases from J, with 10 bases between. The CDR3 totals 14 residues. Germline CDR1 reads SGHDN; CDR2 reads FVKESK.